This T cell receptor beta chain was found in a study of a mutant IDH1 vaccine in newly diagnosed glioma. For the study at large: Patients received vaccination from 4-6 weeks after radiotherapy alone, or with temozolomide cycles. Of treated patients, approximately 62% were men and about 38% women, averaging about 37 years.

Method: immunoSEQ multiplex PCR; TCRdb's copy keeps in-frame clones and lacks some. The sample carries fewer than 30,000 clones, around 77% recorded once. The CDR3 is 16 amino acids. Germline V gives CDR1 ENHRY, CDR2 SYGVKD. Germline trimming cut 7 bases from V and 0 bases from J; bases unmatched to any gene: 12. As regards this clone: Its antigen is as yet unknown.

The time point here: week 11, during vaccination. In the vaccine, a single dose held 300 ug of the mutant IDH1 20-mer peptide, along with topical imiquimod. The source of this sequence is a woman aged 18-29 years with glioma. This specimen was PBMCs, taken from a glioma patient whose treatment included an IDH1 peptide vaccine. The chain carries TRBV10-3 and TRBJ2-7; 7 bases fit TRBD1. CDR3 amino acids: CAITPFPDRASYEQYF. The CDR3 nucleotides are TGTGCCATCACCCCATTTCCAGACAGGGCCTCCTACGAGCAGTACTTC.